One sample yielded the 14 T cell receptor beta chains listed below, sequenced in a study of T-cell reconstitution after alpha-beta-depleted transplantation in children. It was with unique molecular identifiers that the TCRbeta library was prepared. TCRdb re-derived calls from the PCR reads in MiXCR, one entry per CDR3 protein. Of about 600,000 distinct CDR3 sequences listed, 23% are singletons. The input for sequencing was PBMCs, mostly from graft donor cells, taken 360 days after TCRalphabeta/CD19-depleted stem cell transplant. All receptors come from a boy in the first two years of life who had a stem cell transplant for acute myeloid leukemia, so the T cells may come from the graft donor.

This clonotype has ten or more counts. The chain couples TRBV10-3 to TRBJ2-7; 12 nucleotides match TRBD2. The CDR3 is 15 residues long. V lost 2 bases, J lost 5 bases, and 4 bases stayed unmatched. Germline CDR1 and CDR2: ENHRY and SYGVKD. CDR3 DNA: TGTGCCATCAGTGAGCTAGCGGGGGGGCCCCACGAGCAGTACTTC. Amino acids: CAISELAGGPHEQYF.

This clonotype was counted ten times or more. V usage is TRBV20-1 and J usage is TRBJ1-1; a possible D gene is TRBD1 (6 bases). Trimming stripped 3 bases from V and 1 base from J, with 9 bases between. Germline V gene lookup returns CDR1 DFQATT and CDR2 SNEGSKA (reference sequence). This CDR3 comprises 13 residues. The CDR3 loop reads CSASLQGNTEAFF. CDR3 bases: TGCAGTGCTAGCCTACAGGGGAACACTGAAGCTTTCTTT.

V gene TRBV13 combines with J gene TRBJ2-5; a possible D gene is TRBD2 (5 bases). In germline, CDR1 is PRHDT, CDR2 FYEKMQ (reference sequence). The CDR3 consists of 14 residues. Trimming left V 5 bases short and J 2 bases short, with 12 bases between. In DNA, the CDR3 is TGTGCCAGCAGCCCCTCCCGGGGACAAGAGACCCAGTACTTC. Encoded protein: CASSPSRGQETQYF.

Note on this clonotype: A junction boundary mismatches the germline segment, possibly from a read error. The chain links TRBV11-2 to TRBJ2-5; 13 bases are shared with TRBD2. Germline values: CDR1 SGHAT, CDR2 FQNNGV. There are 19 residues in the CDR3. The CDR3 loop is CASNLDRGGTSGDAETQYF. CDR3 nucleotides: TGTGCCAGCAACTTAGATCGGGGAGGGACTAGCGGGGACGCGGAGACCCAGTACTTC.

The table lists this clonotype with many counts. The chain links TRBV9 to TRBJ2-5; unclear D gene. CDR1 SGDLS and CDR2 YYNGEE come from the germline V gene. V shed 0 bases and J shed 3 bases, with 9 bases lying between them. There are 14 residues in the CDR3. CDR3 DNA sequence: TGTGCCAGCAGCGTAGATCCCGCAGAAGAGACCCAGTACTTC. Translation: CASSVDPAEETQYF.

This clonotype was counted only a few times. This chain connects TRBV12-3 or TRBV12-4 to TRBJ2-3; D unclear. This CDR3 has 12 residues. Trimming took 1 base from V and 7 from J, leaving 6 bases between them. The CDR3 protein is CASSLEGYTQYF. In nucleotides, the CDR3 is TGTGCCAGCAGTTTAGAGGGATATACGCAGTATTTT.

The V gene is TRBV5-1, the J gene TRBJ2-3; 7 nucleotides line up with TRBD1. The CDR3 consists of 16 residues. Per germline, CDR1 SGHRS and CDR2 YFSETQ. With 2 bases clipped from V and 0 bases from J, the junction kept 6 bases outside the gene matches. The CDR3 DNA sequence: TGCGCCAGCAGCTTATCGACAGGGTCGAGCACAGATACGCAGTATTTT. Translation gives CASSLSTGSSTDTQYF.

The chain employs TRBV5-1 and TRBJ2-1; TRBD2 aligns across 7 bases. The CDR3 runs to 16 residues. Trimming removed 1 base from V and 8 bases from J; junction bases left unmatched: 12. Germline CDR1 reads SGHRS; CDR2 reads YFSETQ. CDR3 protein: CASSLYRLAGRDEQFF. In DNA form, the CDR3 reads TGCGCCAGCAGCTTGTATCGACTAGCCGGCAGGGATGAGCAGTTCTTC.

This clonotype was seen a handful of times. The gene calls are TRBV21-1 and TRBJ1-4. TRBV21-1 constitutes a pseudogene. This CDR3 region has 14 residues. CDR3 DNA sequence: TGTGCCAGCAGCAACGGCGCAACTAATGAAAAACTGTTTTTT. Residues: CASSNGATNEKLFF.

The DNA of the CDR3 is TGTGCCAGCAGCTCACTAGCTTCATCAGGCACAGATACGCAGTATTTT. Amino acids: CASSSLASSGTDTQYF. The gene calls are TRBV11-2 and TRBJ2-3; a possible D gene is TRBD2 (6 bases). V gave up 4 bases and J gave up 1 base, with 15 bases separating them. Per the germline V gene, CDR1 is SGHAT and CDR2 is FQNNGV. The CDR3 loop spans 16 amino acids. Based on the CDR3 plus reference TRBV11-2 and TRBJ2-3, the full variable domain is EAGVAQSPRYKIIEKRQSVAFWCNPISGHATLYWYQQILGQGPKLLIQFQNNGVVDDSQLPKDRFSAERLKGVDSTLKIQPAKLEDSAVYLCASSSLASSGTDTQYFGPGTRLTVL.

The rearrangement links TRBV12-3 or TRBV12-4 to TRBJ2-4; either TRBD1 or TRBD2 may fit D (5 bases each). Trimming pared 3 bases from V and 0 bases from J, leaving 12 bases between. There are 16 residues in the CDR3. The CDR3 is CASSFGARAAKNIQYF. CDR3 sequence (DNA): TGTGCCAGCAGTTTCGGGGCCAGGGCAGCCAAAAACATTCAGTACTTC.

The chain joins TRBV20-1 to TRBJ2-3, with 7 bases fitting TRBD1. The germline gives CDR1 DFQATT, CDR2 SNEGSKA (reference sequence). This CDR3 spans 16 amino acids. Germline trimming cut 1 base from V and 2 bases from J; bases unmatched to any gene: 9. Here the CDR3 reads CSARGIGTVFTDTQYF. The CDR3 coding sequence is TGCAGTGCTAGAGGGATAGGGACAGTTTTCACAGATACGCAGTATTTT.

This chain connects TRBV5-8 to TRBJ1-5; D gene ambiguous. The CDR3 has 13 amino acids. Trimming stripped 1 base from V and 6 bases from J, with 8 bases between. Germline V gene lookup returns CDR1 SGHTS and CDR2 YDEGEE. CDR3 sequence (DNA): TGTGCCAGCAGCTTGTTAGACGGTCAGCCCCAGCATTTT. Translation gives CASSLLDGQPQHF.

This clonotype was recorded a few times. The chain is built from TRBV12-3 or TRBV12-4 and TRBJ1-4; 8 bases agree with TRBD1. After removal of 3 bases from V and 9 bases from J, the junction contained 6 bases not matched to a gene. The CDR3 is made up of 14 amino acids. The CDR3 DNA is TGTGCCAGCAGTTTCGGGACAGGAGACCAAAAACTGTTTTTT. This encodes CASSFGTGDQKLFF.